This TCR beta chain was recorded in a study of blood T cell repertoires in COVID-19. The data were produced by immunoSEQ multiplex PCR, yet TCRdb's version contains in-frame clones alone and is incomplete. The repertoire consists of 25,000 or so clones, with 65% to 90% occurring once and the leading ten covering roughly a quarter. Germline CDR1 ENHRY, CDR2 SYGVKD. CDR3 length equals 16 residues. V was trimmed by 8 bases and J by 5 bases, leaving 21 bases between them. Sequences were obtained from peripheral blood. This receptor was obtained from a human donor in a cohort sampled during active COVID-19. The chain couples TRBV10-3 to TRBJ2-2; maybe TRBD2 (7 bases). The CDR3 nucleotides are TGTGCCATCGCGCCCCACGGGGGGCCGGGTACCGGGGAGCTGTTTTTT. Translating gives CAIAPHGGPGTGELFF.